This is a list of T cell receptor beta chains from one sample in a study of vaccination and CD4 T cells after COVID-19. TCRdb reprocessed the PCR reads with MiXCR, giving one entry per CDR3 protein. The table lists under 25,000 distinct CDR3 sequences, about 59% of them singletons. Their recognized antigens are unknown. Sequenced input: CD4+ T cells from blood, cultured in vitro. Source of these receptors: a human donor who had recovered from COVID-19. CDR3s include the opening cysteine and the closing phenylalanine or tryptophan. The order of the fields is J gene, V gene, CDR3 protein.

>TRBJ1-1|TRBV7-8
CASSLVLQPCVTEAFF
>TRBJ2-4|TRBV2
CASSEGVTNIQYF
>TRBJ1-1|TRBV6-2/TRBV6-3
CASSPRDRGFSEAFF
>TRBJ2-2|TRBV6-4
CASSSLAGNTGELFF
>TRBJ1-2|TRBV20-1
CSASFSEEVGYGYTF
>TRBJ1-1|TRBV27
CASSTRDRGYLNTEAFF
>TRBJ2-5|TRBV10-3
CASTRDRGPETQYF
>TRBJ2-7|TRBV6-1
CASSPIGGSSSYEQYF
>TRBJ1-1|TRBV5-1
CASSPTMTGNTEAFF
>TRBJ1-1|TRBV14
CASSHVCNTEAFF
>TRBJ2-2|TRBV11-2
CASRPTGRTSVNTGELFF
>TRBJ2-4|TRBV7-2
CASSLGGASRHLQYF
>TRBJ1-6|TRBV20-1
CSARTGRIYSPLHF
>TRBJ1-1|TRBV7-2
CASSFGQPLDTEAFF
>TRBJ2-3|TRBV20-1
CSARDLPQGLTDTQYF
>TRBJ1-3|TRBV10-3
CAISEMATGNSGNTIYF
>TRBJ2-2|TRBV11-2
CASSLMATGELFF
>TRBJ1-2|TRBV24-1
CATSGTELGYGYTF
>TRBJ2-7|TRBV10-3
CAISDKSTDSYEQYF
>TRBJ1-5|TRBV20-1
CSASDSVGGSQPQHF
>TRBJ2-7|TRBV20-1
CSARGLAVSYEQYF
>TRBJ1-3|TRBV3-1
CASSQDGVDLGNTIYF
>TRBJ1-2|TRBV28
CASSLHIANYGYTF
>TRBJ1-6|TRBV7-8
CASSLSTTPGGSPLHF
>TRBJ2-7|TRBV4-1
CASSQTRGRGHSYEQYF
>TRBJ2-7|TRBV7-2
CASSATSGPSGQYF
>TRBJ2-1|TRBV20-1
CSAHMAGRTYRGEQFF
>TRBJ1-5|TRBV18
CASSPAGTGTNQPQHF
>TRBJ1-2|TRBV25-1
CASSMGPDYGYTF
>TRBJ2-3|TRBV10-1
CASSESGKGLRDTQYF
>TRBJ1-2|TRBV4-1
CASSQGTDYGYTF
>TRBJ2-3|TRBV5-1
CASSLASGSTNTQYF
>TRBJ2-5|TRBV7-7
CASSRSGLDETQYF
>NA|TRBV7-2
CASSPNSGGSEQYF
>TRBJ1-2|TRBV12-3/TRBV12-4
CASSLAGGNYGYTF
>TRBJ2-5|TRBV28
CASSYRGRGDQETQYF
>TRBJ2-1|TRBV6-1
CASSAPPGTGGGSSYNEQFF
>TRBJ1-1|TRBV20-1
CSATLTKHRDTEAFF
>TRBJ1-2|TRBV3-1
CASSQGPTDTHYGYTF
>TRBJ1-5|TRBV5-1
CASSLLGGGNQPQHF
>TRBJ2-7|TRBV18
CASSPPTAVEQYF
>TRBJ1-1|TRBV27
CASSLLGGDTEAFF
>TRBJ1-5|TRBV27
CASSSRQGNQPQHF
>TRBJ2-2|TRBV28
CASSLSTGELFF
>TRBJ1-6|TRBV7-9
CASNEQGNSPLHF
>TRBJ1-2|TRBV9
CASSVASDRTNYGYTF
>TRBJ2-2|TRBV30
CAWSVWQTGELFF
>TRBJ2-3|TRBV2
CASSAILAGGTDTQYF
>TRBJ1-2|TRBV20-1
CSARVSQGQRGYTF
>TRBJ1-1|TRBV5-1
CASRSDTNTEAFF
>TRBJ1-5|TRBV19
CASTLGAGLSNQPQHF
>TRBJ1-1|TRBV30
CAWSVIGTGLAFF
>TRBJ2-5|TRBV6-1
CASSEAHASGPNQETQYF
>TRBJ2-3|TRBV11-3
CASSPSPGDTQYF
>TRBJ1-2|TRBV7-3
CASSPGTGGGGYTF
>TRBJ1-6|TRBV7-9
CASGSGQLNSPLHF
>TRBJ2-1|TRBV19
CASMAGWYNEQFF
>TRBJ1-5|TRBV12-3/TRBV12-4
CASSPTGQFSNQPQHF
>TRBJ2-3|TRBV20-1
CSAREGGSTDTQYF
>TRBJ1-2|TRBV7-9
CASSWGQDSSYGYTF